This T cell receptor beta chain was sequenced for a study of T cells after yellow fever vaccination. Study-level background: Fractions low in cell number were prepared with SMART-Seq v4 Ultra Low Input. General observations from the study: Abundant bulk-derived clonotypes could contaminate FACS-sorted repertoires.

V was cut by 5 bases and J by 2 bases, with 13 bases left in between. Germline CDR1 reads SGHAT; CDR2 reads FQNNGV. The CDR3 consists of 15 residues. A remark on this clonotype: The antigen is not known.

The TCR cDNA carried a universal primer site and UMIs from 5'RACE template switching. TCRdb used MiXCR to reprocess the 5' RACE reads, holding one entry per CDR3 protein. The table shows some 400,000 distinct CDR3 sequences, with roughly a sixth occurring only once. The TCR was taken from a man between 18 and 29 years old who received the YFV17D yellow fever vaccine. Source: PBMCs, taken before the yellow fever booster vaccination. The rearrangement uses TRBV11-2 and TRBJ2-1; TRBD1 or TRBD2 may be the D gene (5 bases each). The CDR3 loop reads CASSPGPTPYNEQFF. The DNA for the CDR3 is TGTGCCAGCAGCCCGGGACCGACGCCCTACAATGAGCAGTTCTTC.